This T cell receptor beta chain was documented in a study of blood T cell repertoires in COVID-19. For the study at large: Samples of COVID-19 (acute and convalescent) were obtained from the United States, Italy and Spain. Sample material is recorded as cDNA or gDNA derived from T cells, B-cell-depleted T cells, or PBMCs.

As processed by the authors: Cell counts per sample came from amplifying reference gene primers. The assay was immunoSEQ multiplex PCR, and TCRdb's table has in-frame clones only and misses some. The V and J calls and clone size were taken over from that table, and D and trimming were inferred from the DNA. Seen here are nearly 350,000 clones, about four fifths observed once, and the top ten hold 3%. CDR1 is SNHLY, CDR2 FYNNEI, per germline. V lost 6 bases and J lost 6; bases outside the gene matches: 8. There are 16 residues in the CDR3. This clonotype was sampled from a man younger than 40 with active or convalescent COVID-19. The sample taken for sequencing was peripheral blood. The gene calls are TRBV2 and TRBJ2-1, with TRBD2 matching 13 bases. The CDR3 region has the DNA TGTGCCAGCAGCGCCTTTGGACTAGCGGGAGTCAATGAGCAGTTCTTC. Its translation: CASSAFGLAGVNEQFF. Using reference TRBV2 and TRBJ2-1 for the parts outside the CDR3, the full variable domain is EPEVTQTPSHQVTQMGQEVILRCVPISNHLYFYWYRQILGQKVEFLVSFYNNEISEKSEIFDDQFSVERPDGSNFTLKIRSTKLEDSAMYFCASSAFGLAGVNEQFFGPGTRLTVL.